This T cell receptor beta chain was identified during a study of blood T cell repertoires in COVID-19. Individuals aged about 18 to 90 years were recruited from roughly 22 US areas. Donors in Cohort 3 counted as recovered after two negative PCRs, clearance, or symptom resolution. This clone was recorded only once. Per the original data handling: Amplified reference gene primers provided the basis for estimating nucleated cell counts. Profiling relied on immunoSEQ multiplex PCR, and the TCRdb table lists in-frame clones only, not all of them. The V and J calls and the clone size are those of that table, but D and trimming were determined from the DNA. The sample lists about 300,000 clones; approximately 88% were seen once. The V end was cut by 5 bases, the J end by 2 bases, with 10 bases between. Germline V gene sequence: CDR1 MNHEY, CDR2 SMNVEV (reference sequence). The CDR3 sequence is 14 residues long.

The TCR originated in a man aged 60 to 69 who had recovered from COVID-19. The genes are TRBV27 and TRBJ1-3; D gene uncertain. Sequencing used PBMCs or T cells enriched from blood (not recorded which). As DNA, the CDR3 is TGTGCCAGCAGTCTTACAGACACTGGAAACACCATATATTTT. Its protein is CASSLTDTGNTIYF.